The 29 T cell receptor beta chains below were found in one sample sequenced in a study of CD4 T cell repertoires in COVID-19. The memory T cells were sequenced right after ex vivo isolation, without culture. Repertoires were generated with immunoSEQ multiplex PCR, while TCRdb's copy carries only in-frame clones and drops some. The repertoire holds about 24,000 clones, with 93% as singletons. The sequenced sample was circulating follicular helper CD4+ T cells (cTfh) from blood, obtained before the COVID-19 pandemic. The receptors were sampled from a human donor who had COVID-19.

The chain recombines TRBV7-2 with TRBJ2-3; 8 bases agree with TRBD1. Germline values: CDR1 SGHTA, CDR2 FQGNSA. J was trimmed by 0 bases and V by 2 bases; bases with no gene match: 7. The CDR3 runs to 17 residues. DNA for the CDR3: TGTGCCAGCAGCTTACACCATCGACAGGGGAGCACAGATACGCAGTATTTT. Protein product: CASSLHHRQGSTDTQYF.

The chain combines TRBV27 with TRBJ2-6; D is perhaps TRBD1 (6 bases). The CDR3 sequence is 17 residues long. The germline CDR1 and CDR2 sequences are MNHEY and SMNVEV (reference sequence). The ends were cut back, 6 bases at V and 0 bases at J, with 15 bases in the middle. CDR3 nucleotides: TGTGCCAGCAGCCCCGGACAGTACCGCTCTGGGGCCAACGTCCTGACTTTC. Translation gives CASSPGQYRSGANVLTF.

The gene calls are TRBV28 and TRBJ2-1; 12 nucleotides match TRBD2. CDR1 is MDHEN, CDR2 SYDVKM, per germline. Trimming cost V 6 bases and J 2 bases; bases outside gene matches: 11. The CDR3 has 18 amino acids. The CDR3 sequence is CASRATSGSKGAYNEQFF. The CDR3 nucleotides read TGTGCCAGCAGGGCGACTAGCGGGAGCAAGGGAGCCTACAATGAGCAGTTCTTC.

CDR3 DNA: TGTGCCAGCAGCTCTCACAGGGTCTCAGGCTACACCTTC. It translates to CASSSHRVSGYTF. The gene calls are TRBV11-2 and TRBJ1-2; possibly TRBD1 for D (6 bases). CDR1 is SGHAT, CDR2 FQNNGV, per germline. The CDR3 covers 13 residues. Trimming removed 4 bases from V and 8 bases from J, with 14 bases in between.

This chain connects TRBV10-2 to TRBJ2-7; D is possibly TRBD1 (6 bases). Trimming removed 5 bases from V and 6 bases from J, with 17 bases in between. Per the germline V gene, CDR1 is WSHSY and CDR2 is SAAADI. The CDR3 has 14 amino acids. The DNA of the CDR3 is TGCGCCAGCAGTTTCTCGGGACAAAAACGCGAGCAGTACTTC. As protein: CASSFSGQKREQYF.

This chain connects TRBV6-1 to TRBJ2-7; 9 bases fit TRBD2. This CDR3 is 13 amino acids long. With 4 bases clipped from V and 6 bases from J, the junction kept 4 bases outside the gene matches. Germline CDR1 is MNHNS and CDR2 is SASEGT. CDR3 bases: TGTGCCAGCAGTGGATCTAGCGGGACCGAGCAGTACTTC. Its protein product is CASSGSSGTEQYF.

The CDR3 nucleotides read TGTGCCTGGAGTGGCGGGAGGGCCCTCGAGCAGTACTTC. Encoded protein: CAWSGGRALEQYF. The V and J genes are TRBV30 and TRBJ2-5; 9 bases agree with TRBD2. Near its end, the DNA agrees better with TRBJ2-7, so the J call may be wrong. The CDR3 consists of 13 residues. CDR1 and CDR2 (germline): GTSNPN, SVGIG (reference sequence).

The rearrangement links TRBV9 to TRBJ2-1, with a tentative D call TRBD2 (5 bases). The germline CDR1 and CDR2 sequences are SGDLS and YYNGEE. V lost 4 bases and J lost 7, with 21 bases in between. The CDR3 runs to 16 residues. The CDR3 spells CASSPRGVQSSNEQFF. The CDR3, as DNA: TGTGCCAGCAGCCCCCGGGGAGTACAAAGTTCAAATGAGCAGTTCTTC. Full variable domain (rest looked up from reference TRBV9 and TRBJ2-1): DSGVTQTPKHLITATGQRVTLRCSPRSGDLSVYWYQQSLDQGLQFLIQYYNGEERAKGNILERFSAQQFPDLHSELNLSSLELGDSALYFCASSPRGVQSSNEQFFGPGTRLTVL.

The gene calls are TRBV7-2 and TRBJ2-5; 12 bases map to TRBD2. CDR1 and CDR2 from the germline V gene are SGHTA and FQGNSA. Trimming took 5 bases from V and 6 from J; bases not matched to a gene: 10. The CDR3 is 16 residues long. The CDR3 nucleotides are TGTGCCAGCAGCCCAAAGACTAGCGGGAGTGTAAAGACCCAGTACTTC. Its translation is CASSPKTSGSVKTQYF.

V is TRBV2 and J is TRBJ2-3; possibly TRBD1 for D (6 bases). V was trimmed by 7 bases and J by 5 bases, leaving 16 bases between them. The germline gives CDR1 SNHLY, CDR2 FYNNEI. The CDR3 runs to 14 residues. CDR3 region: CASNRAAVGDTQYF. In DNA, the CDR3 is TGTGCCAGCAACAGGGCAGCGGTCGGAGATACGCAGTATTTT.

This clone was counted a single time. This sequence joins TRBV19 and TRBJ1-1; D is uncertain. Germline assignment: CDR1 LNHDA and CDR2 SQIVND (reference sequence). The CDR3 is 14 residues long. The V end lost 8 bases, the J end lost 0 bases, and 13 bases lay between the germline ends. The CDR3 here is CASSEVQMNTEAFF. CDR3 DNA sequence: TGTGCCAGTTCTGAAGTACAGATGAACACTGAAGCTTTCTTT. Full variable domain (remainder filled in from reference TRBV19 and TRBJ1-1): DGGITQSPKYLFRKEGQNVTLSCEQNLNHDAMYWYRQDPGQGLRLIYYSQIVNDFQKGDIAEGYSVSREKKESFPLTVTSAQKNPTAFYLCASSEVQMNTEAFFGQGTRLTVV.

This chain joins TRBV19 and TRBJ2-4; tentative D call: TRBD2 (5 bases). Germline CDR1 and CDR2: LNHDA and SQIVND (reference sequence). The CDR3 has 12 amino acids. The germline V and J ends were trimmed by 6 bases and 9 bases, with 12 bases remaining between them. CDR3 residues: CASSADEGIQYF. The CDR3 nucleotides read TGTGCCAGTAGCGCTGACGAGGGCATTCAGTACTTC.

This clone was detected once. V and J are TRBV7-3 and TRBJ1-4; the D gene is possibly TRBD1 (6 bases). V lost 2 bases and J 11 bases, leaving 15 bases between the germline ends. Germline lookup yields CDR1 SGHTA and CDR2 FQGTGA. The CDR3 sequence is 14 residues long. The CDR3 nucleotides read TGTGCCAGCAGCTTACACAGGGACCAGGGGAAACTGTTTTTT. Amino acid sequence: CASSLHRDQGKLFF.

The rearrangement joins TRBV9 to TRBJ1-2, with 7 nucleotides matching TRBD1. The V gene's germline CDR1 is SGDLS and CDR2 YYNGEE. The CDR3 covers 15 residues. V lost 3 bases to trimming and J lost 4 bases; unmatched junction nucleotides: 9. This CDR3 reads CASSAPGRGAYGYTF. CDR3 coding DNA: TGTGCCAGCAGCGCCCCCGGCAGGGGGGCCTATGGCTACACCTTC.

The J gene is TRBJ2-7, the V gene TRBV5-8; D may be TRBD1 (6 bases). Germline V CDR1 and CDR2: SGHTS, YDEGEE. The CDR3 consists of 16 residues. V dropped 0 bases and J dropped 6 bases, with 19 bases sitting between them. CDR3 protein: CASSLGDNIRSGEQYF. Here the CDR3 DNA reads TGTGCCAGCAGCTTGGGGGACAATATCAGATCTGGCGAGCAGTACTTC.

The gene calls are TRBV5-6 and TRBJ1-5; the D is unclear. CDR3 length: 14 residues. V was cut by 3 bases and J by 2 bases, with 9 bases left in between. In germline, CDR1 is SGHDT, CDR2 YYEEEE. The CDR3 loop reads CASSWSLGNQPQHF. In nucleotides, the CDR3 is TGTGCCAGCAGCTGGAGTTTGGGCAATCAGCCCCAGCATTTT.

The J gene is TRBJ2-5, the V gene TRBV2; TRBD2 matches at 8 bases. From germline, CDR1 is SNHLY and CDR2 FYNNEI. V lost 7 bases, J lost 2 bases, and 6 bases stayed unmatched. This CDR3 has 14 amino acids. The CDR3 DNA sequence: TGTGCCAGCAAAGGAGCGGGGGTGCAAGAGACCCAGTACTTC. It is translated as CASKGAGVQETQYF. The whole variable domain, filled in from reference TRBV2 and TRBJ2-5, reads EPEVTQTPSHQVTQMGQEVILRCVPISNHLYFYWYRQILGQKVEFLVSFYNNEISEKSEIFDDQFSVERPDGSNFTLKIRSTKLEDSAMYFCASKGAGVQETQYFGPGTRLLVL.

The chain links TRBV10-3 to TRBJ1-1; no firm D call. The CDR3 totals 11 residues. CDR1 and CDR2 (germline): ENHRY, SYGVKD. The V and J ends lost 6 bases and 7 bases respectively, with 9 bases between them. This CDR3 is CAISGVREAFF. The CDR3 nucleotides read TGTGCCATCAGCGGGGTACGTGAAGCTTTCTTT.

The chain recombines TRBV11-2 with TRBJ2-1, with D uncertain. With 1 base removed from V and 8 bases from J, the gap between germline ends came to 15 bases. Per the germline V gene, CDR1 is SGHAT and CDR2 is FQNNGV. This CDR3 spans 15 amino acids. This CDR3 reads CASSLVTGLTDEQFF. The CDR3 region has the DNA TGTGCCAGCAGCTTAGTCACGGGTCTCACTGATGAGCAGTTCTTC. The variable domain in full, with the rest retrieved from reference TRBV11-2 and TRBJ2-1, is EAGVAQSPRYKIIEKRQSVAFWCNPISGHATLYWYQQILGQGPKLLIQFQNNGVVDDSQLPKDRFSAERLKGVDSTLKIQPAKLEDSAVYLCASSLVTGLTDEQFFGPGTRLTVL.

V gene TRBV5-1 combines with J gene TRBJ1-4; TRBD1 might be the D (5 bases). The V gene lost 1 base and the J gene lost 5 bases, with 15 bases spanning the gap. Germline V CDR1 and CDR2: SGHRS, YFSETQ. There are 16 residues in the CDR3. The CDR3 spells CASSLRPGDRNEKLFF. The CDR3 DNA reads TGCGCCAGCAGCTTGCGCCCAGGAGACAGAAATGAAAAACTGTTTTTT. The full variable domain, completed using reference TRBV5-1 and TRBJ1-4, is KAGVTQTPRYLIKTRGQQVTLSCSPISGHRSVSWYQQTPGQGLQFLFEYFSETQRNKGNFPGRFSGRQFSNSRSEMNVSTLELGDSALYLCASSLRPGDRNEKLFFGSGTQLSVL.

The V and J genes are TRBV6-6 and TRBJ1-3; maybe TRBD1 (5 bases). This CDR3 comprises 13 residues. The germline V and J ends were trimmed by 5 bases and 4 bases, with 9 bases remaining between them. Germline CDR1 is MNHNY and CDR2 is SVGAGI (reference sequence). This CDR3 reads CASSQGTGNTIYF. CDR3 bases: TGTGCCAGCAGTCAGGGCACCGGAAACACCATATATTTT.

This clone showed up just a few times. This rearrangement joins TRBV19 to TRBJ2-7, with a weak D call TRBD1 (5 bases). Looked up from germline, CDR1 is LNHDA and CDR2 is SQIVND (reference sequence). V was pared by 7 bases and J by 7 bases, with 20 bases between. The CDR3 runs 14 residues. The DNA for the CDR3 is TGTGCCAGTAAGATAGGACACCCGTCTCTGGAGCAGTACTTC. Translated: CASKIGHPSLEQYF.

CDR3 protein: CASSLLQGGGYTF. DNA for the CDR3: TGTGCCAGCAGCTTGTTACAGGGGGGTGGCTACACCTTC. The chain uses TRBV5-6 and TRBJ1-2; 8 positions agree with TRBD1. This CDR3 is 13 amino acids long. V shed 1 base, J shed 7 bases, and the junction held 3 bases outside the gene matches. The V gene's germline CDR1 is SGHDT and CDR2 YYEEEE.

V usage is TRBV6-5 and J usage is TRBJ1-1, with 10 nucleotides matching TRBD1. V lost 7 bases and J lost 5; bases outside the gene matches: 7. This CDR3 region has 14 residues. Germline V lookup: CDR1 MNHEY, CDR2 SVGAGI. CDR3 nucleotides: TGTGCCAGCACTTTGACAGGGGGCCGAACTGAAGCTTTCTTT. Translating it yields CASTLTGGRTEAFF.

V gene TRBV6-5 combines with J gene TRBJ2-2; TRBD2 agrees at 7 bases. The ends lost 6 bases at V and 3 bases at J; junction bases unmatched: 7. CDR3 size: 15 residues. Germline-derived CDR1 and CDR2 are MNHEY and SVGAGI. Here the CDR3 DNA reads TGTGCCAGCAGCCCCATGGGGGGGGACACCGGGGAGCTGTTTTTT. Translation: CASSPMGGDTGELFF.

V usage is TRBV10-3 and J usage is TRBJ1-1, with D possibly matching TRBD1 (5 bases). The V end was cut by 2 bases, the J end by 4 bases, with 11 bases between. CDR3 length: 14 amino acids. Germline V gene lookup returns CDR1 ENHRY and CDR2 SYGVKD. The CDR3: CAISEVGDFTEAFF. For the CDR3, the DNA is TGTGCCATCAGTGAGGTAGGGGATTTCACTGAAGCTTTCTTT.

This clone has a single count. V is TRBV5-1 and J is TRBJ1-1, with 7 bases that match TRBD1. V shed 5 bases, J shed 1 base, and the junction held 2 bases outside the gene matches. The CDR3 spans 13 residues. Germline assignment: CDR1 SGHRS and CDR2 YFSETQ. The CDR3: CASRRTGNTEAFF. CDR3 DNA sequence: TGCGCCAGCAGAAGGACAGGGAACACTGAAGCTTTCTTT.

This sequence joins TRBV28 and TRBJ1-4; D not resolved. Between the trimmed V and J ends, which lost 7 bases and 3 bases, there was a span of 9 bases. Germline V gene sequence: CDR1 MDHEN, CDR2 SYDVKM. CDR3 length: 13 amino acids. The DNA of the CDR3 is TGTGCCAGCAAGAGCTTCTCTAATGAAAAACTGTTTTTT. Encoded protein: CASKSFSNEKLFF.

The V and J genes are TRBV7-9 and TRBJ1-5; the match to TRBD1 covers 7 bases. Unmatched junction bases numbered 4, after V lost 4 bases and J lost 7 bases. Per the germline V gene, CDR1 is SEHNR and CDR2 is FQNEAQ (reference sequence). The CDR3 has 13 residues. CDR3 sequence: CASSSQQGQPQHF. Written as DNA, the CDR3 is TGTGCCAGCAGCTCCCAACAGGGGCAGCCCCAGCATTTT.